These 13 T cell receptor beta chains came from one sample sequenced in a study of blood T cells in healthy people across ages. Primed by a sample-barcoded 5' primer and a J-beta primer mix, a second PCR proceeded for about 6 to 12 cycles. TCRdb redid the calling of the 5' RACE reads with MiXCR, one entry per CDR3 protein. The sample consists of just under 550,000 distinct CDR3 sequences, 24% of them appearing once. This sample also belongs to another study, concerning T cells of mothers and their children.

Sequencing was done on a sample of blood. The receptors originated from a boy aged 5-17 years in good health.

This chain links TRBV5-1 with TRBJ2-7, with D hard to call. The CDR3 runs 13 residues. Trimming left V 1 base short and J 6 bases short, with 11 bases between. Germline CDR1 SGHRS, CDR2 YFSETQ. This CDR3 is CASSLPPSPEQYF. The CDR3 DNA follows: TGCGCCAGCAGCTTGCCCCCCTCCCCCGAGCAGTACTTC.

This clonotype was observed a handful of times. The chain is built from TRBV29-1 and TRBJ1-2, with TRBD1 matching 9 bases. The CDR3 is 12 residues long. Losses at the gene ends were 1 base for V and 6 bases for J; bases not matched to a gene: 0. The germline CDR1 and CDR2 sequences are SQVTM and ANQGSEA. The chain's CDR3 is CSVEGDRDGYTF. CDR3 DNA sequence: TGCAGCGTTGAAGGGGACAGGGATGGCTACACCTTC. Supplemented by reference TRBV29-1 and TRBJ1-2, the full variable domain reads SAVISQKPSRDICQRGTSLTIQCQVDSQVTMMFWYRQQPGQSLTLIATANQGSEATYESGFVIDKFPISRPNLTFSTLTVSNMSPEDSSIYLCSVEGDRDGYTFGSGTRLTVV.

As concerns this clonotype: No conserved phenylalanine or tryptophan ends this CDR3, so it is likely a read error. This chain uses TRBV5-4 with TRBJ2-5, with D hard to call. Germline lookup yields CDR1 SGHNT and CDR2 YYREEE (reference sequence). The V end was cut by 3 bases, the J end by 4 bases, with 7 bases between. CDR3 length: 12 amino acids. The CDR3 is CASSWRRETQYL. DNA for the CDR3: TGTGCCAGCAGCTGGCGCAGAGAGACCCAGTACCTC.

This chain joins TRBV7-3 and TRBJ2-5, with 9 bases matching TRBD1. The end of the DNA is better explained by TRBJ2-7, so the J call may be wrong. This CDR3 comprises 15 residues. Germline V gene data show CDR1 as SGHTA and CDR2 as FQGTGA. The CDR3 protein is CASSLDRGPYYEQYF. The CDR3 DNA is TGTGCCAGCAGCCTGGACAGGGGCCCGTACTACGAGCAGTACTTC.

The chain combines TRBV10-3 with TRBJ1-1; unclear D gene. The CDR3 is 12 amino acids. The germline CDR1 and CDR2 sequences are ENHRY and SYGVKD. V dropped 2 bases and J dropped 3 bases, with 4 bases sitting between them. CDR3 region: CAISEGYTEAFF. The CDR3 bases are TGTGCCATCAGTGAGGGCTACACTGAAGCTTTCTTT.

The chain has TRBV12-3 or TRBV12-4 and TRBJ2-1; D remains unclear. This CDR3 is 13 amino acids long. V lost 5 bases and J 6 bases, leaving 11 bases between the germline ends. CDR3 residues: CASSRENRNEQFF. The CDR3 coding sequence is TGTGCCAGCAGTAGGGAAAACCGCAATGAGCAGTTCTTC.

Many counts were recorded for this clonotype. The CDR3 protein is CASSSGGRSYEQYF. The DNA for the CDR3 is TGTGCCAGCAGTTCAGGGGGACGGAGCTACGAGCAGTACTTC. This sequence joins TRBV27 and TRBJ2-7, with 7 bases identical to TRBD1. Germline-derived CDR1 and CDR2 are MNHEY and SMNVEV (reference sequence). This CDR3 has 14 amino acids. The trim removed 4 bases at V and 3 bases at J, leaving 6 bases unmatched.

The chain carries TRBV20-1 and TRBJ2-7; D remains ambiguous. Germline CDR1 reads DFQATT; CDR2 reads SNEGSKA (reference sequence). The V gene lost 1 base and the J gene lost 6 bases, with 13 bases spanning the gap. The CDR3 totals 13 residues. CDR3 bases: TGCAGTGCTAGAGGCCCAGAGGACGTCGAGCAGTACTTC. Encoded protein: CSARGPEDVEQYF.

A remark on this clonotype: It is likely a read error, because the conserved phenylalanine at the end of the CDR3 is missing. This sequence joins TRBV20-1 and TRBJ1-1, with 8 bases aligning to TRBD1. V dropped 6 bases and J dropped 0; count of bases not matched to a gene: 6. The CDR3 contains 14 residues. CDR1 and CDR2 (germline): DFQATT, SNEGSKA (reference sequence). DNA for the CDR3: TGCAGTGCAGACAGGGGACAGATGAACACTGAAGCTTTCCTT. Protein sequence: CSADRGQMNTEAFL.

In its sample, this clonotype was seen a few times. The CDR3 nucleotides read TGCAGCGTTGAAGTCAGCAGCGAGTGGGAAGAGACCCAGTACTTC. Translation gives CSVEVSSEWEETQYF. The J gene is TRBJ2-5, the V gene TRBV29-1; D is unresolved. Germline V gene data show CDR1 as SQVTM and CDR2 as ANQGSEA. The ends were cut back, 1 base at V and 3 bases at J, with 15 bases in the middle. The CDR3 contains 15 residues. The variable domain in full, completed from reference TRBV29-1 and TRBJ2-5, reads SAVISQKPSRDICQRGTSLTIQCQVDSQVTMMFWYRQQPGQSLTLIATANQGSEATYESGFVIDKFPISRPNLTFSTLTVSNMSPEDSSIYLCSVEVSSEWEETQYFGPGTRLLVL.

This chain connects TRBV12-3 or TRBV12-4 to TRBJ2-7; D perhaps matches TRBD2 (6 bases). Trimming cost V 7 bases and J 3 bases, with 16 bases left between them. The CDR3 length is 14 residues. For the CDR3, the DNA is TGTGCCAGCACGCGCGGGAACGGTTACTACGAGCAGTACTTC. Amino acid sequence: CASTRGNGYYEQYF.

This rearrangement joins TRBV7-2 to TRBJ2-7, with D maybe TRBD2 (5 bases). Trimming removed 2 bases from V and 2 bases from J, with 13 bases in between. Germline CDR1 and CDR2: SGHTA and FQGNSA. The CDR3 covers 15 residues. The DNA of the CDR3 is TGTGCCAGCAGCTTACCCAGGACTCCTACCTACGAGCAGTACTTC. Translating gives CASSLPRTPTYEQYF.

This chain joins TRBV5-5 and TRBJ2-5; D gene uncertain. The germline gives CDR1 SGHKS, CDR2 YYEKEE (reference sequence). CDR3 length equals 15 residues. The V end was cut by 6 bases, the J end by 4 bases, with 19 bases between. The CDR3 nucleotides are TGTGCCAGCACCTCCGCCCGGGTTACACTAGAGACCCAGTACTTC. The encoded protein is CASTSARVTLETQYF.